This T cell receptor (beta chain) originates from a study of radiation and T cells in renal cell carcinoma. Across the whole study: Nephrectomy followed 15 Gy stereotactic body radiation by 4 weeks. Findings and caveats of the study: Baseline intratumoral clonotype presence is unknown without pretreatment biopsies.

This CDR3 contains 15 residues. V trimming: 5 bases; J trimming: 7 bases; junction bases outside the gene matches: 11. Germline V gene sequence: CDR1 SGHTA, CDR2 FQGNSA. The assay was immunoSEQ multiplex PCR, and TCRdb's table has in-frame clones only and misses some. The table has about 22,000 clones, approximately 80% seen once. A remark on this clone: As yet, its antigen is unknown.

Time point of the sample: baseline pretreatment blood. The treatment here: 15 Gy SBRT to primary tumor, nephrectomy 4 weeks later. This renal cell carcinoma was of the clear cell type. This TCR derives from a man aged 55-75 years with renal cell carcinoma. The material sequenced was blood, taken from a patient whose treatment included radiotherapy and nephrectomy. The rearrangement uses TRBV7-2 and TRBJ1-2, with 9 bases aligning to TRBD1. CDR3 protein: CASSARRDRDLGYTF. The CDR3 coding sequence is TGTGCCAGCAGCGCCCGGAGGGACAGGGATCTTGGCTACACCTTC.